This passage covers 18 T cell receptor beta chains from one sample sequenced in a study of cytomegalovirus exposure and HLA in healthy donors. PCR primers comprised 60 Vbeta and 13 Jbeta primers. The data were produced by immunoSEQ multiplex PCR, yet TCRdb's version contains in-frame clones alone and is incomplete. The data show 130,000 to 150,000 clones, roughly 80% seen once. Material: PBMCs. The receptors stem from a woman aged 40 to 49 in good health and CMV-seropositive.

V usage is TRBV30 and J usage is TRBJ1-1; D ambiguous. V lost 0 bases and J lost 2, with 7 bases in between. Germline values: CDR1 GTSNPN, CDR2 SVGIG (reference sequence). The CDR3 sequence is 13 residues long. The chain's CDR3 is CAWSVGLNTEAFF. CDR3 bases: TGTGCCTGGAGTGTAGGACTTAACACTGAAGCTTTCTTT.

The chain joins TRBV11-2 to TRBJ2-7, with 7 bases aligning to TRBD1. The CDR3 sequence is 12 residues long. In germline, CDR1 is SGHAT, CDR2 FQNNGV. J was trimmed by 6 bases and V by 5 bases; bases with no gene match: 4. The DNA of the CDR3 is TGTGCCAGCAGCGCCAACAGGGGCGAGCAGTACTTC. Encoded protein: CASSANRGEQYF.

The gene calls are TRBV25-1 and TRBJ1-4, with 10 nucleotides matching TRBD1. This CDR3 has 14 amino acids. The trim removed 6 bases at V and 5 bases at J, leaving 3 bases unmatched. The germline V gene has CDR1 MGHDK and CDR2 SYGVNS. This chain's CDR3 is CASRGGQGNEKLFF. For the CDR3, the DNA is TGTGCCAGCAGGGGGGGACAGGGGAATGAAAAACTGTTTTTT.

This CDR3 is CASTRTVNNEQFF. CDR3 bases: TGTGCCAGCACCAGGACAGTTAACAATGAGCAGTTCTTC. The V gene is TRBV5-6, the J gene TRBJ2-1, with D possibly matching TRBD1 (6 bases). The CDR3 length is 13 residues. Trimming shortened V by 6 bases and J by 5 bases, and 12 bases separated the two germline ends. From germline, CDR1 is SGHDT and CDR2 YYEEEE.

This chain links TRBV27 with TRBJ2-5; TRBD1 aligns across 9 bases. This CDR3 contains 14 residues. V gave up 5 bases and J gave up 5 bases; unmatched junction bases: 6. Germline loops: CDR1 MNHEY, CDR2 SMNVEV (reference sequence). CDR3 bases: TGTGCCAGCAGTCAGACAGGGGGGGTGGAGACCCAGTACTTC. Protein product: CASSQTGGVETQYF.

This chain links TRBV6-5 with TRBJ2-3; 8 bases are shared with TRBD1. Germline loops: CDR1 MNHEY, CDR2 SVGAGI. The junction had 0 bases not matched to a gene; V was cut back by 6 bases and J by 1 base. The length of the CDR3 is 13 residues. In DNA, the CDR3 is TGTGCCAGCAGGGACAGGGGCACAGATACGCAGTATTTT. Translation gives CASRDRGTDTQYF.

The chain joins TRBV19 to TRBJ2-7; D is unclear. V was trimmed by 1 base and J by 9 bases, leaving 7 bases between them. The germline V gene has CDR1 LNHDA and CDR2 SQIVND (reference sequence). The CDR3 totals 11 residues. CDR3 nucleotide sequence: TGTGCCAGTAGTATAGGGAGATCGCAGTACTTC. Translated, it gives CASSIGRSQYF.

V and J are TRBV9 and TRBJ2-6, with D perhaps matching TRBD1 (7 bases). CDR1 SGDLS and CDR2 YYNGEE come from the germline V gene. V was cut by 4 bases and J by 4 bases, with 15 bases left in between. This CDR3 comprises 16 residues. The CDR3 spells CASSLGGAGGANVLTF. CDR3 bases: TGTGCCAGCAGCTTAGGGGGCGCGGGGGGGGCCAACGTCCTGACTTTC.

The chain couples TRBV6-1 to TRBJ1-1, with a weak D call TRBD1 (6 bases). V lost 4 bases and J lost 1, with 13 bases in between. The CDR3 runs 15 residues. In germline, CDR1 is MNHNS, CDR2 SASEGT. In DNA form, the CDR3 reads TGTGCCAGCAGTGCCAATACAGGGTCGAACACTGAAGCTTTCTTT. Translated: CASSANTGSNTEAFF.

This clone appeared once. V is TRBV9 and J is TRBJ1-1; D gene ambiguous. CDR1 is SGDLS and CDR2 is YYNGEE in the germline V gene. V was pared by 5 bases and J by 0 bases, with 14 bases between. The CDR3 contains 15 residues. The CDR3 spells CASRALEAMNTEAFF. The CDR3 coding sequence is TGTGCCAGCAGAGCCTTGGAGGCTATGAACACTGAAGCTTTCTTT.

This sequence joins TRBV6-1 and TRBJ1-1, with D unresolved. Trimming removed 2 bases from V and 4 bases from J, with 11 bases in between. Germline lookup yields CDR1 MNHNS and CDR2 SASEGT. The CDR3 consists of 14 residues. In DNA, the CDR3 is TGTGCCAGCAGTGAACTCGGGGAGACCACTGAAGCTTTCTTT. The encoded protein is CASSELGETTEAFF.

The chain is built from TRBV6-6 and TRBJ1-1; weak D call: TRBD1 (6 bases). The CDR3 loop spans 12 amino acids. V lost 6 bases and J 4 bases, leaving 9 bases between the germline ends. CDR1 is MNHNY, CDR2 SVGAGI, per germline (reference sequence). The CDR3 is CASRIGGTEAFF. Written as DNA, the CDR3 is TGTGCCAGCAGGATAGGGGGCACTGAAGCTTTCTTT.

CDR3: CASSLSLTVYNSPLHF. Here the CDR3 DNA reads TGTGCCAGCTCACTATCCCTGACAGTCTATAATTCACCCCTCCACTTT. This sequence joins TRBV18 and TRBJ1-6; possibly TRBD1 for D (5 bases). V lost 4 bases, J lost 3 bases, and 13 bases lay in between. The CDR3 loop spans 16 amino acids. Germline CDR1 KGHSH, CDR2 LQKENI.

The chain recombines TRBV2 with TRBJ2-5, with D possibly TRBD1 on 5 matching bases. The CDR3 covers 14 residues. Germline CDR1 and CDR2: SNHLY and FYNNEI. The V and J ends lost 6 bases and 1 base respectively, with 12 bases between them. The CDR3 is CASRRQGSQETQYF. As DNA, the CDR3 is TGTGCCAGCAGGAGGCAGGGCAGCCAAGAGACCCAGTACTTC.

The chain recombines TRBV18 with TRBJ2-5, with 7 bases identical to TRBD1. The ends lost 1 base at V and 4 bases at J; junction bases unmatched: 0. This CDR3 region has 13 residues. Germline CDR1 is KGHSH and CDR2 is LQKENI. The CDR3 DNA is TGTGCCAGCTCACCACAGGGGGCAGAGACCCAGTACTTC. Its protein is CASSPQGAETQYF.

This clone was observed once. V and J are TRBV28 and TRBJ2-7; a weak D match, TRBD2 (7 bases). Germline V CDR1 and CDR2: MDHEN, SYDVKM. The CDR3 extends over 12 amino acids. V lost 10 bases, J lost 7 bases, and 17 bases lay in between. The CDR3: CATAGAPGEQYF. The CDR3 bases are TGTGCCACCGCGGGGGCCCCAGGGGAGCAGTACTTC.

The gene calls are TRBV19 and TRBJ2-7; 9 bases are shared with TRBD1. Germline V gene data show CDR1 as LNHDA and CDR2 as SQIVND (reference sequence). V lost 6 bases to trimming and J lost 5 bases; unmatched junction nucleotides: 14. The CDR3 runs 16 residues. CDR3 protein: CASSLHPGQGSNEQYF. The CDR3 DNA reads TGTGCCAGTAGCCTACACCCGGGACAGGGAAGCAACGAGCAGTACTTC.

The chain uses TRBV10-2 and TRBJ1-1, with 10 bases matching TRBD1. Trimming at V came to 7 bases and at J to 2 bases, leaving 4 bases not matched to a gene. The CDR3 is 14 residues long. Germline values: CDR1 WSHSY, CDR2 SAAADI. CDR3 protein: CASIRDRGNTEAFF. The CDR3 DNA reads as TGCGCCAGCATAAGGGACAGGGGAAACACTGAAGCTTTCTTT.